A selection of T cell receptor beta chains follows, all from one sample in a study of blood T cell repertoires in COVID-19. Here immunoSEQ multiplex PCR was the method, and the copy in TCRdb shows in-frame clones only, minus some. The data contain 340,000 or so clones, 80% to 90% of them singletons. The sequenced material came from PBMCs or T cells enriched from blood (not recorded which). The receptors shown here come from a woman between 35 and 50 years old with acute COVID-19. CDR3s leave out the opening cysteine and the closing phenylalanine or tryptophan.

V gene: TRBV28
J gene: TRBJ2-5
CDR3 protein: ASSPAGPWETQY

V gene: TRBV21-1
J gene: TRBJ2-5
CDR3 protein: ASRPLGQETQY

V gene: TRBV18
J gene: TRBJ1-1
CDR3 protein: ASSGENTEAF

V gene: TRBV7-2
J gene: TRBJ2-2
CDR3 protein: ASSLKSGGELF

V gene: TRBV9
J gene: TRBJ2-2
CDR3 protein: ASSPLAGANTGELF

V gene: TRBV28
J gene: TRBJ1-5
CDR3 protein: ASSPSSGSYNQPQH

V gene: TRBV2
J gene: TRBJ2-1
CDR3 protein: ASSMSYNEQF

V gene: TRBV20-1
J gene: TRBJ1-1
CDR3 protein: SARGDTEAF

V gene: TRBV7-9
J gene: TRBJ1-5
CDR3 protein: ASSLGGAANQPQH

V gene: TRBV18
J gene: TRBJ1-3
CDR3 protein: ASSPSLGAGENTIY

V gene: TRBV27
J gene: TRBJ2-3
CDR3 protein: ARETGSFTDTQY

V gene: TRBV7-3
J gene: TRBJ2-7
CDR3 protein: ASSFQRQGPLY

V gene: TRBV7-2
J gene: TRBJ2-7
CDR3 protein: ASSLNGAGSSYEQY

V gene: TRBV6-5
J gene: TRBJ2-1
CDR3 protein: ASRREGSYNEQF

V gene: TRBV28
J gene: TRBJ1-2
CDR3 protein: ASRLSGQPGYT

V gene: TRBV5-4
J gene: TRBJ1-2
CDR3 protein: ASSAMGALPQGYT

V gene: TRBV6-2/TRBV6-3
J gene: TRBJ2-1
CDR3 protein: ASSYSFGLAATSGYNEQF

V gene: TRBV6-5
J gene: TRBJ2-7
CDR3 protein: ASSQGDTSSYEQY

V gene: TRBV5-4
J gene: TRBJ1-2
CDR3 protein: ASSTEINYGYT

V gene: TRBV7-2
J gene: TRBJ1-6
CDR3 protein: ASSFFRGRVAYNSPLH

V gene: TRBV27
J gene: TRBJ1-2
CDR3 protein: ASSFAGEYGYT

V gene: TRBV5-6
J gene: TRBJ2-6
CDR3 protein: ASSQDRGLFGANVLT

V gene: TRBV6-5
J gene: TRBJ1-3
CDR3 protein: ASSFEAEGPGNTIY

V gene: TRBV7-8
J gene: TRBJ2-2
CDR3 protein: ASYRQENTGELF

V gene: TRBV6-4
J gene: TRBJ1-2
CDR3 protein: ASSDSPGTGDYGYT

V gene: TRBV19
J gene: TRBJ2-1
CDR3 protein: ASSIDWPAGLYNEQF

V gene: TRBV3-1/TRBV3-2
J gene: TRBJ2-6
CDR3 protein: ASSQEYGANVLT

V gene: TRBV11-2
J gene: TRBJ2-7
CDR3 protein: ASSRGGAEYEQY

V gene: TRBV28
J gene: TRBJ1-4
CDR3 protein: ASSLREGLF

V gene: TRBV4-1
J gene: TRBJ1-2
CDR3 protein: ASSQVGLRQGAVPNYGYT

V gene: TRBV5-6
J gene: TRBJ2-7
CDR3 protein: ASSLDSTGKEQY

V gene: TRBV29-1
J gene: TRBJ2-5
CDR3 protein: SVGAGGAEETQY

V gene: TRBV6-5
J gene: TRBJ1-2
CDR3 protein: ASRLYPGTDGYT